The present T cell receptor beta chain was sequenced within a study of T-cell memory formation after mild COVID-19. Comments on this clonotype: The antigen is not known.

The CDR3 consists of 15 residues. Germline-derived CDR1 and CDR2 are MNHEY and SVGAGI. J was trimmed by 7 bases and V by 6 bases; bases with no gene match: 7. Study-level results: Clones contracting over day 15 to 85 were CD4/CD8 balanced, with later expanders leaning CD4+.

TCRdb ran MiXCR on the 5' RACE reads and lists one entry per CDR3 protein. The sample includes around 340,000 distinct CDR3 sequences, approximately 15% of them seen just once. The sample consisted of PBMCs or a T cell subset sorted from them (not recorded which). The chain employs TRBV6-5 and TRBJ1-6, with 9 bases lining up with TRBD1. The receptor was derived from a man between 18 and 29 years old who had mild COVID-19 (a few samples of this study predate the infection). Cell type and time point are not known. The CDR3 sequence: CASSPGQGYNSPLHF. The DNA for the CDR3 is TGTGCCAGCAGCCCGGGACAGGGTTACAATTCACCCCTCCACTTT.